A selection of T cell receptor beta chains follows, all from one sample in a study of cytomegalovirus exposure and HLA in healthy donors. Profiled with immunoSEQ multiplex PCR; TCRdb holds only in-frame clones, not every one. Among a few hundred thousand clones, about 93% were seen once, and the ten largest hold 1.7%. Source material: PBMCs. These receptors were taken from a girl aged 2 to 9 in good health and CMV-seronegative. The CDR3 runs from the conserved cysteine through the conserved F or W. Each record gives: D gene, J gene, V gene, clone size, CDR3 protein, CDR3 DNA. D genes are given only for firm matches. Some rows mark clone size as missing; the rest say once, few, many or name a class of expanded clone.

>TRBD2|TRBJ2-1|TRBV19|NA
CASSGLPGLAGVYNEQFF
TGTGCCAGTAGTGGCCTCCCGGGACTAGCGGGGGTGTACAATGAGCAGTTCTTC
>TRBD2|TRBJ2-3|TRBV4-1|few
CASSQDGSGGAETQYF
TGCGCCAGCAGCCAAGATGGGAGCGGGGGGGCAGAGACGCAGTATTTT
>NA|TRBJ1-5|TRBV21-1|NA
CASSRDSVNQPQHF
TGTGCCAGCAGCCGGGACAGCGTTAATCAGCCCCAGCATTTT
>NA|TRBJ2-5|TRBV11-2|few
CASSLAGETQYF
TGTGCCAGCAGCTTAGCGGGGGAGACCCAGTACTTC
>TRBD2|TRBJ2-5|TRBV6-4|NA
CASLPVGEGGGQETQYF
TGTGCCAGTCTTCCCGTGGGTGAGGGCGGGGGCCAAGAGACCCAGTACTTC
>TRBD2|TRBJ2-2|TRBV5-1|NA
CASSLGLAGDTGELFF
TGCGCCAGCAGCTTAGGACTAGCGGGAGACACCGGGGAGCTGTTTTTT
>TRBD1|TRBJ1-6|TRBV27|NA
CASSTPRTGAYSPLHF
TGTGCCAGCAGTACACCTAGGACAGGGGCGTATTCACCCCTCCACTTT
>NA|TRBJ2-7|TRBV10-3|NA
CAIRDSNAPSYEQYF
TGTGCCATCAGGGACAGCAACGCGCCCTCCTACGAGCAGTACTTC
>TRBD2|TRBJ2-5|TRBV19|NA
CASSMLAGGYQETQYF
TGTGCCAGTAGTATGTTAGCGGGAGGGTACCAAGAGACCCAGTACTTC
>TRBD2|TRBJ2-5|TRBV19|NA
CASRDRGGRDETQYF
TGTGCCAGTAGGGACCGGGGCGGGAGGGATGAGACCCAGTACTTC
>TRBD1|TRBJ1-2|TRBV30|once
CAWSPPGQGFGYTF
TGTGCCTGGAGCCCCCCCGGACAGGGGTTCGGCTACACCTTC
>NA|TRBJ2-1|TRBV5-4|NA
CASSLDPGASYNEQFF
TGTGCCAGCAGCTTGGACCCAGGGGCATCCTACAATGAGCAGTTCTTC
>NA|TRBJ1-3|TRBV7-2|NA
CASSSLWPSGNTIYF
TGTGCCAGCAGCTCACTATGGCCCTCAGGAAACACCATATATTTT
>TRBD2|TRBJ2-7|TRBV5-4|NA
CASSPTIAGSSYEQYF
TGTGCCAGCAGCCCAACTATAGCGGGGAGCTCCTACGAGCAGTACTTC
>TRBD1|TRBJ2-7|TRBV27|NA
CASSYGQGAYEQYF
TGTGCCAGCAGTTATGGACAGGGGGCATACGAGCAGTACTTC
>NA|TRBJ1-1|TRBV5-6|NA
CASSLAGRGHTEAFF
TGTGCCAGCAGCTTGGCCGGCAGGGGTCACACTGAAGCTTTCTTT
>TRBD1|TRBJ1-6|TRBV27|NA
CASSFRLQGISSYNSPLHF
TGTGCCAGCAGTTTCCGACTACAGGGGATAAGCTCTTATAATTCACCCCTCCACTTT
>NA|TRBJ1-5|TRBV28|NA
CASSLNPGQPQHF
TGTGCCAGCAGTTTAAACCCGGGTCAGCCCCAGCATTTT
>TRBD2|TRBJ2-1|TRBV11-2|NA
CASSSGLVVVYEQFF
TGTGCCAGCAGTTCAGGACTAGTGGTGGTCTATGAGCAGTTCTTC
>TRBD2|TRBJ2-1|TRBV6-5|NA
CAGASGSSYNEQFF
TGTGCCGGGGCTAGCGGGAGCTCCTACAATGAGCAGTTCTTC
>TRBD2|TRBJ2-5|TRBV28|NA
CASSPSGVQETQYF
TGTGCCAGCAGTCCTAGCGGTGTCCAAGAGACCCAGTACTTC
>NA|TRBJ2-2|TRBV27|NA
CASSWFGGWANTGELFF
TGTGCCAGCAGTTGGTTTGGGGGCTGGGCGAACACCGGGGAGCTGTTTTTT
>NA|TRBJ1-1|TRBV25-1|NA
CASSSGGEFMNTEAFF
TGTGCCAGCAGTTCGGGGGGCGAGTTTATGAACACTGAAGCTTTCTTT
>NA|TRBJ1-5|TRBV28|NA
CASSPRVPSGYSNQPQHF
TGTGCCAGCAGTCCCCGGGTCCCGAGCGGATATAGCAATCAGCCCCAGCATTTT
>NA|TRBJ1-2|TRBV19|NA
CASSPTGSNYGYTF
TGTGCCAGTAGTCCGACAGGTTCTAACTATGGCTACACCTTC
>NA|TRBJ1-5|TRBV2|NA
CASSKGWDFSNQPQHF
TGTGCCAGCTCCAAGGGGTGGGACTTTAGCAATCAGCCCCAGCATTTT
>NA|TRBJ1-1|TRBV9|NA
CASSAGGGVANTEAFF
TGTGCCAGCAGCGCCGGAGGAGGGGTTGCGAACACTGAAGCTTTCTTT
>TRBD1|TRBJ1-2|TRBV27|NA
CASTPGQAANYGYTF
TGTGCCAGCACCCCGGGACAGGCAGCTAACTATGGCTACACCTTC
>TRBD1|TRBJ1-2|TRBV5-1|NA
CASSSIPPGQGAGGYTF
TGCGCCAGCAGCTCGATACCTCCGGGACAGGGGGCAGGTGGCTACACCTTC
>TRBD1|TRBJ2-1|TRBV10-3|once
CAISETAGGSYNEQFF
TGTGCCATCAGTGAAACAGCAGGGGGCTCCTACAATGAGCAGTTCTTC
>NA|TRBJ1-3|TRBV14|NA
CASSQAHFPGNTIYF
TGTGCCAGCAGCCAAGCGCACTTTCCTGGAAACACCATATATTTT
>NA|TRBJ2-4|TRBV2|NA
CASSDYTGAKNIQYF
TGTGCCAGCAGTGATTACACCGGGGCCAAAAACATTCAGTACTTC
>TRBD2|TRBJ2-3|TRBV27|NA
CASSFFLGGAGDTQYF
TGTGCCAGCAGTTTTTTCCTCGGGGGGGCTGGAGATACGCAGTATTTT
>TRBD1|TRBJ2-1|TRBV15|NA
CATSTQSTGGDLYNEQFF
TGTGCCACCAGCACCCAGAGTACAGGGGGCGATCTCTACAATGAGCAGTTCTTC
>TRBD1|TRBJ2-5|TRBV28|NA
CASSSGTVKETQYF
TGTGCCAGCAGCTCCGGGACAGTTAAAGAGACCCAGTACTTC
>TRBD2|TRBJ2-1|TRBV5-5|NA
CASSLLAGGSYNEQFF
TGTGCCAGCAGCTTGCTCGCGGGGGGCTCCTACAATGAGCAGTTCTTC
>NA|TRBJ1-5|TRBV7-9|NA
CASSLIDGNQPQHF
TGTGCCAGCAGCTTAATCGACGGGAATCAGCCCCAGCATTTT